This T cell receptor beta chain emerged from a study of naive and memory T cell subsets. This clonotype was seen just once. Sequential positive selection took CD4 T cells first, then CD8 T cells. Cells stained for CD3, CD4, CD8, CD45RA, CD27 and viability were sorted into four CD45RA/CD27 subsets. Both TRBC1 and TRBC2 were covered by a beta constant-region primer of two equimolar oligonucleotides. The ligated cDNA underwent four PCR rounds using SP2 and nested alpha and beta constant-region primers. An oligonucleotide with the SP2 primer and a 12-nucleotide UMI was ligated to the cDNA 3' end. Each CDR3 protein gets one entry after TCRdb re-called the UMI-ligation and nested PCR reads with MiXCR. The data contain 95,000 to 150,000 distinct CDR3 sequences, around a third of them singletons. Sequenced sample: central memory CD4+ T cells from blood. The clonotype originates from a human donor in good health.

The CDR3 DNA is TGCAGTGCTGCCGGGACTTTCTCCTACAATGAGCAGTTCTTC. Translation gives CSAAGTFSYNEQFF. The rearrangement uses TRBV20-1 and TRBJ2-1, with D possibly TRBD2 on 6 matching bases. V was clipped by 5 bases and J by 0 bases, with 11 bases between them. The CDR3 totals 14 residues. CDR1 and CDR2 from the germline V gene are DFQATT and SNEGSKA (reference sequence).